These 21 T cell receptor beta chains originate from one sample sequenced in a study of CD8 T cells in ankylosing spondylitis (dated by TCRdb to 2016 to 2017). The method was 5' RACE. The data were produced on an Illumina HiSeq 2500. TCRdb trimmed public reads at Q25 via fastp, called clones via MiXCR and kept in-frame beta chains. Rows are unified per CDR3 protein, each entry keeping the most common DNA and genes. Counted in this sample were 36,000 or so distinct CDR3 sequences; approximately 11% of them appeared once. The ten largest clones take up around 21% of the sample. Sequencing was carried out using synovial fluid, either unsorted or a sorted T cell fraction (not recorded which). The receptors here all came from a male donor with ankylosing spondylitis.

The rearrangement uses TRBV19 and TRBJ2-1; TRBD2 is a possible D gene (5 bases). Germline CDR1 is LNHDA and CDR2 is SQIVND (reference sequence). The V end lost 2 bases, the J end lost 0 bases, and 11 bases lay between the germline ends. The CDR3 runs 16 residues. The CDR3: CASSIITSPSYNEQFF. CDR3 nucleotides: TGTGCCAGTAGTATAATAACTAGTCCCTCCTACAATGAGCAGTTCTTC.

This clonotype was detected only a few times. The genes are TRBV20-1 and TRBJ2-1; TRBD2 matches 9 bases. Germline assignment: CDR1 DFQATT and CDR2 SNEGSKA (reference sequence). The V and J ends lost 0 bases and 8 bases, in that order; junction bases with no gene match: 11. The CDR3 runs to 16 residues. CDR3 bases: TGCAGTGCTAGAGATGCGGGGGGGGAGGGCCGGTATGAGCAGTTCTTC. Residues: CSARDAGGEGRYEQFF.

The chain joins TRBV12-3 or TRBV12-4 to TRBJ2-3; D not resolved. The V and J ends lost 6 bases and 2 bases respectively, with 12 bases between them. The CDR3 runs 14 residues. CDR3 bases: TGTGCCAGCAGGTTGGGTCAGTACACAGATACGCAGTATTTT. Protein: CASRLGQYTDTQYF.

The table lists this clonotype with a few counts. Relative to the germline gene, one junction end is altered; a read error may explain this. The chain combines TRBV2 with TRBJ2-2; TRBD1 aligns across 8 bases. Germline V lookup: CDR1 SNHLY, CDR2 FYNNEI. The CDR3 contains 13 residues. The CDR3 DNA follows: TGTGCCAGCAACAGGGGGGACACCGGGAAGCTGTTTTTT. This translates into CASNRGDTGKLFF. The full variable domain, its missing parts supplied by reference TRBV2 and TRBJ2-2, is EPEVTQTPSHQVTQMGQEVILRCVPISNHLYFYWYRQILGQKVEFLVSFYNNEISEKSEIFDDQFSVERPDGSNFTLKIRSTKLEDSAMYFCASNRGDTGKLFFGEGSRLTVL.

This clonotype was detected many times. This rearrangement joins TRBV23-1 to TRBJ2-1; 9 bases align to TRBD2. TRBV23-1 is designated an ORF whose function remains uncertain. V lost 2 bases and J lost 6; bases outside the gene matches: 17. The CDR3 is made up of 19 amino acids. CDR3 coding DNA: TGCGCCAGCAGTCAAGATCTGCGGGAGGGATGGGGACCATCCAATGAGCAGTTCTTC. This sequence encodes CASSQDLREGWGPSNEQFF.

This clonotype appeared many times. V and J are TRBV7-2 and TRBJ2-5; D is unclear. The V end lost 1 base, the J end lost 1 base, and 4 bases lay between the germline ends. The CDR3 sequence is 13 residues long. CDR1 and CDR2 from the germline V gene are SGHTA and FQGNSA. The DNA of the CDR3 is TGTGCCAGCAGCTTAGATTTCCAAGAGACCCAGTACTTC. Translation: CASSLDFQETQYF.

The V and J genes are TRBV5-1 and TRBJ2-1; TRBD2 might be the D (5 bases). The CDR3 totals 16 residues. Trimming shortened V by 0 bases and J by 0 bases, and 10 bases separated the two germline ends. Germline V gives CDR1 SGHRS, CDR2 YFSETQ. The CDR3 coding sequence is TGCGCCAGCAGCTTGGAACTAGGGAGCTCCTACAATGAGCAGTTCTTC. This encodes CASSLELGSSYNEQFF.

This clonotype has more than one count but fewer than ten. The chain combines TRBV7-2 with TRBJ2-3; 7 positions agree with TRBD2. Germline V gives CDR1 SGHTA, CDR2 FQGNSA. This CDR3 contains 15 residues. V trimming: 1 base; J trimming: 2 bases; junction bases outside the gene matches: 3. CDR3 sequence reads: CASSLERGPTDTQYF. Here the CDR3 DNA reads TGTGCCAGCAGCTTAGAGCGGGGTCCCACAGATACGCAGTATTTT.

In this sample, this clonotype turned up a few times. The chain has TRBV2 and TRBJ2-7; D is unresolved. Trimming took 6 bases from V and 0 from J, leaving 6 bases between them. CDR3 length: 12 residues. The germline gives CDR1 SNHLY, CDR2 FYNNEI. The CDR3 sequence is CASRLNSYEQYF. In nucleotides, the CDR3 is TGTGCCAGCAGGCTGAACTCCTACGAGCAGTACTTC.

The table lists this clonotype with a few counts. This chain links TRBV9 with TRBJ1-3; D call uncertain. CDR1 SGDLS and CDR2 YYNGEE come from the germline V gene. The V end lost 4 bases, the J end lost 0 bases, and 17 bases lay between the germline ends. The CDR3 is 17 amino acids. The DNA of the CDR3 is TGTGCCAGCAGCCCCTCCCGGATCGGGTTCTCTGGAAACACCATATATTTT. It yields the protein CASSPSRIGFSGNTIYF. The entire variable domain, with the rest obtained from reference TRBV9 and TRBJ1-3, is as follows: DSGVTQTPKHLITATGQRVTLRCSPRSGDLSVYWYQQSLDQGLQFLIQYYNGEERAKGNILERFSAQQFPDLHSELNLSSLELGDSALYFCASSPSRIGFSGNTIYFGEGSWLTVV.

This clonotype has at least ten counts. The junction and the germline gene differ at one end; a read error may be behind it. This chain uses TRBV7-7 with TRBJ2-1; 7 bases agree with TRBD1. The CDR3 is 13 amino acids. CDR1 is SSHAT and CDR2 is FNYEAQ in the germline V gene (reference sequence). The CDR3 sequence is CASSLVVTGEQFF. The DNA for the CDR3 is TGTGCTAGCAGCTTAGTAGTGACAGGGGAGCAGTTCTTC. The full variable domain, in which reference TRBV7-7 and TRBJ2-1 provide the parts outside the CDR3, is GAGVSQSPRYKVTKRGQDVTLRCDPISSHATLYWYQQALGQGPEFLTYFNYEAQPDKSGLPSDRFSAERPEGSISTLTIQRTEQRDSAMYRCASSLVVTGEQFFGPGTRLTVL.

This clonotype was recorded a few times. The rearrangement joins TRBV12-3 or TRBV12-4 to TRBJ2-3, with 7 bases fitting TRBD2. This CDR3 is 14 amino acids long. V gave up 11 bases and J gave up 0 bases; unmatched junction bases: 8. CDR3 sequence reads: CAVGLAASTDTQYF. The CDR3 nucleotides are TGTGCCGTAGGGCTAGCGGCTAGCACAGATACGCAGTATTTT.

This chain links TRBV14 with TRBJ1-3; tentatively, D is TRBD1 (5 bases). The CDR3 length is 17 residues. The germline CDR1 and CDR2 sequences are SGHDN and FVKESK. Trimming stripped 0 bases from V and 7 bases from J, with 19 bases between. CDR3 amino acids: CASSQDRAGLRRNTIYF. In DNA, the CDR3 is TGTGCCAGCAGCCAAGATCGCGCAGGGCTTCGGCGGAACACCATATATTTT.

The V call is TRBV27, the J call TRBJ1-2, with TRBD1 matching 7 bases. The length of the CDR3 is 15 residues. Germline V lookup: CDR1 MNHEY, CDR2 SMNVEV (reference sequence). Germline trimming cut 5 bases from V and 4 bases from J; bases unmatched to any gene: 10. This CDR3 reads CASSPRAGGSYGYTF. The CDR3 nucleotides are TGTGCCAGCAGTCCAAGGGCAGGGGGAAGCTATGGCTACACCTTC.

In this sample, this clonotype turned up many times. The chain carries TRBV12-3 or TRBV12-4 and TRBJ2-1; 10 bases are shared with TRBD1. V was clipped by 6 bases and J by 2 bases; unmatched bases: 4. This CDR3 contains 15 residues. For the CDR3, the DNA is TGTGCCAGCAGGAAGGACAGGGGGGCCTACAATGAGCAGTTCTTC. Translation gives CASRKDRGAYNEQFF.

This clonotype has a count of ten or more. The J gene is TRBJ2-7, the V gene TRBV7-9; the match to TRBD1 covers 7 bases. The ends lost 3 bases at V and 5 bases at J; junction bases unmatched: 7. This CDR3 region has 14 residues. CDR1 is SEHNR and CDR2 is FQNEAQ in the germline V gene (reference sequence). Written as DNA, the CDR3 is TGTGCCAGCAGCTTGGACAGGTTCGTCCACGAGCAGTACTTC. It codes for CASSLDRFVHEQYF.

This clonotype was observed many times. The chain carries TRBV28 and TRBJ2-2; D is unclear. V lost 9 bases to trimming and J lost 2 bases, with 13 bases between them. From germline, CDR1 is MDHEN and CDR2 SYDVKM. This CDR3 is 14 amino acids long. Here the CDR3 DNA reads TGTGCCAGTAAAACGACCCTCAACACCGGGGAGCTGTTTTTT. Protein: CASKTTLNTGELFF.

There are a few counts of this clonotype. DNA of the CDR3: TGCGCCAGCAGCCTACGGGGCATCTCCTACGAGCAGTACTTC. It codes for CASSLRGISYEQYF. V and J are TRBV5-1 and TRBJ2-7, with D possibly called TRBD1 or TRBD2 (5 bases each). Deletions cut 4 bases from V and 0 bases from J, with 11 bases between. CDR1 is SGHRS, CDR2 YFSETQ, per germline. The length of the CDR3 is 14 residues.

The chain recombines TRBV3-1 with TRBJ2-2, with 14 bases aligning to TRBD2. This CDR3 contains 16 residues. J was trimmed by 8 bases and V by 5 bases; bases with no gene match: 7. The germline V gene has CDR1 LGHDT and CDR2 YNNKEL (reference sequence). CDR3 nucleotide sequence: TGTGCCAGCAGCTATCGACTAGCGGGAGGGTCGGGGGAGCTGTTTTTT. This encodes CASSYRLAGGSGELFF.

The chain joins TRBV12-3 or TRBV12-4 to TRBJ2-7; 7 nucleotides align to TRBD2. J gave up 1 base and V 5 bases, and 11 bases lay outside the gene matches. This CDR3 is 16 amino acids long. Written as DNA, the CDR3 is TGTGCCAGCAGTCCCACTAGCGTCTCGATATCCTACGAGCAGTACTTC. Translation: CASSPTSVSISYEQYF.

CDR3 protein: CASSVGLEADTQYF. The DNA for the CDR3 is TGTGCCAGCAGTGTGGGACTAGAGGCAGATACGCAGTATTTT. The chain links TRBV6-4 to TRBJ2-3; the match to TRBD2 covers 8 bases. Losses at the gene ends were 4 bases for V and 4 bases for J; bases not matched to a gene: 4. The CDR3 is made up of 14 amino acids. Germline lookup yields CDR1 MRHNA and CDR2 SNTAGT.